This TCR beta chain was documented in a study of T cells in Graves' hyperthyroidism and ophthalmopathy. Study findings and constraints: Blood samples included most of the expanded thyroid clonotypes exceeding 0.001.

Note on this clonotype: Its antigen remains unidentified.

The CDR3 sequence is 15 residues long. Germline CDR1 KGHDR, CDR2 SFDVKD. The V and J ends lost 3 bases and 0 bases respectively, with 7 bases between them. RNA transcripts yielded amplified TCR beta CDR3 regions. First-round RT-PCR with HTBI primers amplified the TCR CDR3 region. TCRdb independently ran MiXCR on the multiplex PCR reads; one entry per CDR3 protein. Of around 500,000 distinct CDR3 sequences in the sample, over 13% were seen once. The TCR originated in a woman aged 18-30 years with Graves' hyperthyroidism. The chain has TRBV24-1 and TRBJ1-4; D is ambiguous. Sequenced material: blood. CDR3 nucleotides: TGTGCCACCAGTGATGGGTCAGCAACTAATGAAAAACTGTTTTTT. This encodes CATSDGSATNEKLFF.